One and the same sample provided the 20 T cell receptor beta chains below, sequenced in a study of T cell repertoires in cytomegalovirus infection. TCRdb used MiXCR to reprocess the reads, holding one entry per CDR3 protein. Among 270,000 or so distinct CDR3 sequences listed, over 15% were seen once. Sequenced input: CD8+ T cells from PBMCs. Every receptor here comes from a human donor in good health (CMV status not recorded). Some clones in this sample may be carry-over from other donors' samples.

V and J are TRBV5-8 and TRBJ2-1; D might be TRBD1 (7 bases). Germline lookup yields CDR1 SGHTS and CDR2 YDEGEE. The V end lost 3 bases, the J end lost 7 bases, and 11 bases lay between the germline ends. CDR3 length: 13 amino acids. The DNA for the CDR3 is TGTGCCAGCAGCTGGCGGGACAGAAATGAGCAGTTCTTC. Residues: CASSWRDRNEQFF. Complete variable domain (other parts from reference TRBV5-8 and TRBJ2-1): EAGVTQSPTHLIKTRGQQATLRCSPISGHTSVYWYQQALGLGLQFLLWYDEGEERNRGNFPPRFSGRQFPNYSSELNVNALELEDSALYLCASSWRDRNEQFFGPGTRLTVL.

This clonotype was recorded many times. The gene calls are TRBV4-1 and TRBJ1-1; D ambiguous. Trimming removed 0 bases from V and 8 bases from J, with 10 bases in between. From germline, CDR1 is MGHRA and CDR2 YSYEKL. This CDR3 is 13 amino acids long. The CDR3 reads CASSQDLEAEAFF. The CDR3 nucleotides read TGCGCCAGCAGCCAAGATCTTGAAGCAGAAGCTTTCTTT.

This clonotype was found many times. The chain combines TRBV6-2 or TRBV6-3 with TRBJ2-7; D is perhaps TRBD1 (5 bases). The V gene lost 5 bases and the J gene lost 5 bases, with 16 bases spanning the gap. The CDR3 length is 14 residues. Germline lookup yields CDR1 MNHEY and CDR2 SVGEGT. The DNA for the CDR3 is TGTGCCAGCAGTGGGGTCGCAGGGCTGAACGAGCAGTACTTC. It encodes CASSGVAGLNEQYF.

The table lists this clonotype with many counts. The chain couples TRBV5-1 to TRBJ2-3; no firm D call. V was shortened by 0 bases and J by 6 bases, with 11 bases between the two germline ends. The germline V gene has CDR1 SGHRS and CDR2 YFSETQ. CDR3 size: 14 residues. CDR3 nucleotide sequence: TGCGCCAGCAGCTTGGAATCGGGTTTGGATACGCAGTATTTT. Translated, it gives CASSLESGLDTQYF.

With regard to this clonotype: With a much larger clone just one base away, this may be a read error. This CDR3 is missing its conserved last phenylalanine or tryptophan, likely due to a read error. The rearrangement joins TRBV7-2 to TRBJ2-1; TRBD2 agrees at 10 bases. CDR3 length: 17 amino acids. Germline V gene sequence: CDR1 SGHTA, CDR2 FQGNSA. After removal of 5 bases from V and 5 bases from J, the junction contained 12 bases not matched to a gene. CDR3 loop: CASSRGGSGGLDNEQFL. The CDR3 coding sequence is TGTGCCAGCAGCCGGGGGGGTAGCGGGGGGCTGGACAATGAGCAGTTCTTG.

This clonotype was counted at least ten times. The chain is built from TRBV6-2 or TRBV6-3 and TRBJ1-1, with D unresolved. The CDR3 loop spans 14 amino acids. The V gene lost 2 bases and the J gene lost 3 bases, with 10 bases spanning the gap. Germline loops: CDR1 MNHEY, CDR2 SVGEGT. CDR3 DNA sequence: TGTGCCAGCAGTTACCCTATCTTGGACACTGAAGCTTTCTTT. Its translation: CASSYPILDTEAFF.

The gene calls are TRBV27 and TRBJ2-1; 9 bases map to TRBD1. The CDR3 is made up of 17 amino acids. Trimming took 4 bases from V and 4 from J; bases not matched to a gene: 11. Germline V gene data show CDR1 as MNHEY and CDR2 as SMNVEV (reference sequence). The chain's CDR3 is CASSSLNRGRSYNEQFF. The CDR3 DNA reads as TGTGCCAGCAGTTCCTTGAACAGGGGGCGGTCATACAATGAGCAGTTCTTC.

This sequence joins TRBV29-1 and TRBJ2-7; D is perhaps TRBD1 or TRBD2 (6 bases each). The germline V gene encodes CDR1 SQVTM and CDR2 ANQGSEA. The CDR3 loop spans 10 amino acids. V was cut by 6 bases and J by 7 bases, with 10 bases left in between. The DNA of the CDR3 is TGCAGCGTCGGAGGGGGGGAGCAGTACTTC. It codes for CSVGGGEQYF.

This clonotype has just a few counts. The chain has TRBV28 and TRBJ2-5, with unresolved D. Germline V gene lookup returns CDR1 MDHEN and CDR2 SYDVKM. This CDR3 has 15 amino acids. V dropped 2 bases and J dropped 4 bases, with 14 bases sitting between them. CDR3 residues: CASSLTLGPTETQYF. CDR3 nucleotide sequence: TGTGCCAGCAGTTTAACGCTAGGGCCGACAGAGACCCAGTACTTC.

The J gene is TRBJ2-1, the V gene TRBV28; TRBD2 agrees at 10 bases. Germline lookup yields CDR1 MDHEN and CDR2 SYDVKM. V shed 3 bases, J shed 6 bases, and the junction held 5 bases outside the gene matches. The CDR3 spans 15 residues. The CDR3 reads CASSLASGGANEQFF. CDR3 DNA sequence: TGTGCCAGCAGTTTGGCCAGCGGGGGGGCCAATGAGCAGTTCTTC.

This clonotype was seen ten or more times. The chain combines TRBV2 with TRBJ2-7, with a weak D call TRBD2 (5 bases). Trimming removed 9 bases from V and 3 bases from J, with 18 bases in between. This CDR3 spans 14 amino acids. CDR1 and CDR2 from the germline V gene are SNHLY and FYNNEI. CDR3 DNA sequence: TGTGCCAGTTCGCCGGCGGGTAGAGTCTACGAGCAGTACTTC. This codes for CASSPAGRVYEQYF.

This clonotype came up many times. This chain links TRBV7-8 with TRBJ2-3; D ambiguous. The CDR3 is 12 amino acids. With 7 bases removed from V and 5 bases from J, the gap between germline ends came to 10 bases. Germline V CDR1 and CDR2: SGHVS, FQNEAQ. The CDR3 sequence: CASTLTKDTQYF. In DNA, the CDR3 is TGTGCCAGCACCCTTACTAAAGATACGCAGTATTTT.

The rearrangement uses TRBV28 and TRBJ1-4, with TRBD1 as a possible D gene (6 bases). The germline V gene has CDR1 MDHEN and CDR2 SYDVKM. V was cut by 3 bases and J by 3 bases, with 8 bases left in between. This CDR3 contains 14 residues. In DNA form, the CDR3 reads TGTGCCAGCAGTTTCAGGGGCCCTAATGAAAAACTGTTTTTT. It is translated as CASSFRGPNEKLFF.

This clonotype was recorded many times. The J gene is TRBJ2-4, the V gene TRBV6-1; D is ambiguous. V was clipped by 7 bases and J by 0 bases, with 13 bases between them. This CDR3 is 15 amino acids long. The germline V gene has CDR1 MNHNS and CDR2 SASEGT. The CDR3 sequence is CASKGGVQAKNIQYF. CDR3 bases: TGTGCCAGCAAGGGCGGAGTCCAAGCCAAAAACATTCAGTACTTC.

The J gene is TRBJ2-3, the V gene TRBV20-1; TRBD2 agrees at 15 bases. The CDR3 spans 15 residues. Germline V gene lookup returns CDR1 DFQATT and CDR2 SNEGSKA (reference sequence). After removal of 2 bases from V and 9 bases from J, the junction contained 6 bases not matched to a gene. CDR3 protein: CSARRTSGGARTQYF. The CDR3 nucleotides are TGCAGTGCTAGACGGACTAGCGGGGGGGCTAGAACGCAGTATTTT.

This clonotype was counted ten times or more. The chain has TRBV4-2 and TRBJ1-5; perhaps TRBD1 as D (5 bases). Trimming stripped 0 bases from V and 6 bases from J, with 12 bases between. This CDR3 is built from 15 residues. Germline V CDR1 and CDR2: LGHNA, YNFKEQ. The DNA for the CDR3 is TGTGCCAGCAGCCAAGAAGGGGCCGTTCCTCAGCCCCAGCATTTT. Amino acids: CASSQEGAVPQPQHF.

This clonotype occurred many times. This chain uses TRBV2 with TRBJ2-1; D is unresolved. This CDR3 region has 14 residues. Trimming pared 1 base from V and 7 bases from J, leaving 11 bases between. Germline CDR1 and CDR2: SNHLY and FYNNEI. CDR3 sequence reads: CASSEGSVSNEQFF. The DNA for the CDR3 is TGTGCCAGCAGTGAAGGCTCAGTAAGTAATGAGCAGTTCTTC.

V gene TRBV19 combines with J gene TRBJ1-6, with D possibly TRBD1 on 5 matching bases. The length of the CDR3 is 12 residues. Germline CDR1 is LNHDA and CDR2 is SQIVND (reference sequence). Trimming pared 8 bases from V and 6 bases from J, leaving 8 bases between. The CDR3 sequence is CASGAGNSPLHF. CDR3 coding DNA: TGTGCCAGTGGGGCGGGTAATTCACCCCTCCACTTT.

This clonotype turned up a few times. This sequence joins TRBV12-3 or TRBV12-4 and TRBJ2-1, with 13 bases identical to TRBD2. The CDR3 has 16 amino acids. Trimming took 3 bases from V and 7 from J; bases not matched to a gene: 6. The CDR3 reads CASSFQLAGGLNEQFF. The CDR3 DNA sequence: TGTGCCAGCAGTTTCCAACTAGCGGGGGGGCTAAATGAGCAGTTCTTC.

This clonotype was seen ten or more times. The chain combines TRBV7-8 with TRBJ2-3; 12 bases match TRBD2. After removal of 5 bases from V and 4 bases from J, the junction contained 7 bases not matched to a gene. The CDR3 has 16 residues. Germline V gene lookup returns CDR1 SGHVS and CDR2 FQNEAQ. The CDR3: CASSLRTSGEADTQYF. The CDR3 bases are TGTGCCAGCAGCCTTCGGACTAGCGGGGAGGCAGATACGCAGTATTTT.